This TCR beta chain was sequenced in a study of T-cell reconstitution after alpha-beta-depleted transplantation in children. The study, taken as a whole, reports: There were reportedly several hundred expanded graft clones from which alpha-beta T cells came about two months after transplant. The study traced high day-60 TCRbeta diversity in some patients to surviving recipient T cells and thymic progenitors.

As it was prepared, the TCRbeta library received unique molecular identifiers. TCRdb processed the PCR reads anew with MiXCR; each CDR3 protein has one entry. The table lists 200,000 to 250,000 distinct CDR3 sequences, 6.5% to 10% of them singletons. This clonotype was recorded many times. Its antigen is not known. The germline V gene encodes CDR1 DFQATT and CDR2 SNEGSKA (reference sequence). V was shortened by 3 bases and J by 5 bases, with 17 bases between the two germline ends. The CDR3 runs 14 residues. This clonotype was sampled from a male patient younger than 18 who had a stem cell transplant for acute lymphoblastic leukemia, so the T cells may come from the graft donor. Sequenced here: PBMCs, mostly from graft donor cells, sampled 180 days after TCRalphabeta/CD19-depleted stem cell transplant. This chain connects TRBV20-1 to TRBJ2-7, with D perhaps TRBD1 (6 bases). CDR3 sequence: CSASKGRGRDEQYF. Here the CDR3 DNA reads TGCAGTGCTAGTAAGGGCAGGGGTAGGGACGAGCAGTACTTC.